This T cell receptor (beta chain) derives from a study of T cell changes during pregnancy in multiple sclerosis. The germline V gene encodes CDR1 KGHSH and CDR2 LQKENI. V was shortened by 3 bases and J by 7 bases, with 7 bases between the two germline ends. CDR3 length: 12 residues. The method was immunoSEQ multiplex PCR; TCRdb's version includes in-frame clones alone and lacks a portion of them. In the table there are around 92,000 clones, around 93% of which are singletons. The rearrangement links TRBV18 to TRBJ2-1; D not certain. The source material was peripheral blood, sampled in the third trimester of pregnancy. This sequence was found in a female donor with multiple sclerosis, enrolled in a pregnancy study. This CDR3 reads CASSPFRNEQFF. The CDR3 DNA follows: TGTGCCAGCTCACCGTTCCGGAATGAGCAGTTCTTC.